Following are 7 T cell receptor beta chains from one sample sequenced in a study of PD-1 blockade in classical Hodgkin lymphoma. Assay used: immunoSEQ multiplex PCR; TCRdb lists only in-frame clones, some missing. The data show 100,000 or so clones, around nine tenths seen once. After autologous stem cell transplantation all patients relapsed, and prior brentuximab vedotin exposure differed between cohorts. Source: peripheral blood mononuclear cells (PBMCs), taken before the second cycle of nivolumab. All receptors come from a human donor with classical Hodgkin lymphoma.

The chain links TRBV9 to TRBJ2-1; 8 positions match TRBD2. Trimming cost V 4 bases and J 4 bases; bases outside gene matches: 4. The length of the CDR3 is 14 residues. Germline V CDR1 and CDR2: SGDLS, YYNGEE. The CDR3 nucleotides are TGTGCCAGCAGCCTTAGCGGGACTTACAATGAGCAGTTCTTC. Its protein is CASSLSGTYNEQFF.

The rearrangement joins TRBV5-5 to TRBJ1-4, with 9 bases lining up with TRBD1. Per the germline V gene, CDR1 is SGHKS and CDR2 is YYEKEE (reference sequence). The V segment lost 4 bases and the J segment 8 bases; nucleotides outside the gene matches: 9. The CDR3 is 15 residues long. The CDR3 reads CASSALTGGREKLFF. CDR3 DNA sequence: TGTGCCAGCAGCGCCCTCACAGGGGGCCGCGAAAAACTGTTTTTT.

Only one count was recorded for this clone. The chain links TRBV25-1 to TRBJ2-3, with 13 bases fitting TRBD2. The junction had 4 bases not matched to a gene; V was cut back by 1 base and J by 3 bases. The V gene's germline CDR1 is MGHDK and CDR2 SYGVNS. The CDR3 covers 17 residues. The CDR3 DNA is TGTGCCAGCAGTGAATGGACTAGCGGGGGTGTGACAGATACGCAGTATTTT. Translation: CASSEWTSGGVTDTQYF.

As DNA, the CDR3 is TGTGCCAGCAGTTTCCCTCTCGGACAGGGGAATTCACCCCTCCACTTT. Its translation: CASSFPLGQGNSPLHF. V is TRBV28 and J is TRBJ1-6; 9 nucleotides match TRBD1. The CDR3 extends over 16 amino acids. From germline, CDR1 is MDHEN and CDR2 SYDVKM. J gave up 7 bases and V 3 bases, and 7 bases lay outside the gene matches.

This clone occurred once. The chain is built from TRBV7-9 and TRBJ1-1, with D perhaps TRBD1 (6 bases). The CDR3 consists of 14 residues. V lost 6 bases to trimming and J lost 1 base, with 12 bases between them. CDR1 is SEHNR, CDR2 FQNEAQ, per germline (reference sequence). The CDR3 here is CASRTTQGNTEAFF. DNA for the CDR3: TGTGCCAGCAGGACGACACAGGGGAACACTGAAGCTTTCTTT.

The CDR3 coding sequence is TGTGCCAGTAGTATCGGCAGCCCTCTGAACACTGAAGCTTTCTTT. It encodes CASSIGSPLNTEAFF. This chain joins TRBV19 and TRBJ1-1; no clear D gene. Germline V gene lookup returns CDR1 LNHDA and CDR2 SQIVND (reference sequence). Trimming shortened V by 3 bases and J by 0 bases, and 11 bases separated the two germline ends. The CDR3 consists of 15 residues. The variable domain in full, with the rest retrieved from reference TRBV19 and TRBJ1-1, is DGGITQSPKYLFRKEGQNVTLSCEQNLNHDAMYWYRQDPGQGLRLIYYSQIVNDFQKGDIAEGYSVSREKKESFPLTVTSAQKNPTAFYLCASSIGSPLNTEAFFGQGTRLTVV.

The chain joins TRBV5-5 to TRBJ1-3; TRBD1 might be the D (5 bases). The CDR3 extends over 19 amino acids. Germline V gene data show CDR1 as SGHKS and CDR2 as YYEKEE (reference sequence). Deletions cut 5 bases from V and 0 bases from J, with 24 bases between. CDR3 sequence reads: CASRVRDGNYIFSGNTIYF. Written as DNA, the CDR3 is TGTGCCAGCAGAGTCCGGGACGGCAACTATATCTTCTCTGGAAACACCATATATTTT. The entire variable domain, with the rest obtained from reference TRBV5-5 and TRBJ1-3, is as follows: DAGVTQSPTHLIKTRGQQVTLRCSPISGHKSVSWYQQVLGQGPQFIFQYYEKEERGRGNFPDRFSARQFPNYSSELNVNALLLGDSALYLCASRVRDGNYIFSGNTIYFGEGSWLTVV.